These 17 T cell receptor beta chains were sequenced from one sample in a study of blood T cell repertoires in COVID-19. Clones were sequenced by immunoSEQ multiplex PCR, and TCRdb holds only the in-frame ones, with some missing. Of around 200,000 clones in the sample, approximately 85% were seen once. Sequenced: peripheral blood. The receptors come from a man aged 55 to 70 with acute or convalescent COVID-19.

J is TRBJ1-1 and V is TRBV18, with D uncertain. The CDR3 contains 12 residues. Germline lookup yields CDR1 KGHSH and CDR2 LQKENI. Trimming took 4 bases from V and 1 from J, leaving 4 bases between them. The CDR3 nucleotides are TGTGCCAGCTCACTCAAGAACACTGAAGCTTTCTTT. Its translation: CASSLKNTEAFF.

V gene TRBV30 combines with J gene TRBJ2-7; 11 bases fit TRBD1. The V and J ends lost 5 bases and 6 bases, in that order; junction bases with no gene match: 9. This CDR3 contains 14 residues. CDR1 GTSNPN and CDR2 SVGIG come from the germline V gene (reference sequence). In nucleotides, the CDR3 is TGTGCCTGGGGGATCGGACAGGGGGCCGGCGAGCAGTACTTC. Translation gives CAWGIGQGAGEQYF.

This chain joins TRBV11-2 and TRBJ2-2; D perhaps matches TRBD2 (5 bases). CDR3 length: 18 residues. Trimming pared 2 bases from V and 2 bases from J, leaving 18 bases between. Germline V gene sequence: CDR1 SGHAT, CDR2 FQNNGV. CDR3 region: CASSLRRRSGINTGELFF. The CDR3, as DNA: TGTGCCAGCAGCTTACGTCGGCGGTCGGGGATAAACACCGGGGAGCTGTTTTTT.

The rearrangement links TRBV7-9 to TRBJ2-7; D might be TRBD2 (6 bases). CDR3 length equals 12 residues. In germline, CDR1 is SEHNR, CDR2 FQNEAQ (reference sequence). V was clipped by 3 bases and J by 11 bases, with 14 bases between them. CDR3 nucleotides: TGTGCCAGCAGCTTTGGGAGGAAGCGGGAGTACTTC. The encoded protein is CASSFGRKREYF.

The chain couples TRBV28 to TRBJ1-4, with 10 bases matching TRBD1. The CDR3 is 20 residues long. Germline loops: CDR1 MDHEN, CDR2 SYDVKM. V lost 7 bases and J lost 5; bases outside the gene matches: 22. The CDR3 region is CASTPEALSRTGGPNEKLFF. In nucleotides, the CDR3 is TGTGCCAGCACCCCAGAAGCCCTTTCCAGGACAGGGGGACCAAATGAAAAACTGTTTTTT.

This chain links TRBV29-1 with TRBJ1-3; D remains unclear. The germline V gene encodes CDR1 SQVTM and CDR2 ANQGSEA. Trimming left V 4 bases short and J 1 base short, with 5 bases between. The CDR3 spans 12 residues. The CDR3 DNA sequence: TGCAGCGTTGGTGTATCTGGAAACACCATATATTTT. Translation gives CSVGVSGNTIYF. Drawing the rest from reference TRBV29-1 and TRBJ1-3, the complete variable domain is SAVISQKPSRDICQRGTSLTIQCQVDSQVTMMFWYRQQPGQSLTLIATANQGSEATYESGFVIDKFPISRPNLTFSTLTVSNMSPEDSSIYLCSVGVSGNTIYFGEGSWLTVV.

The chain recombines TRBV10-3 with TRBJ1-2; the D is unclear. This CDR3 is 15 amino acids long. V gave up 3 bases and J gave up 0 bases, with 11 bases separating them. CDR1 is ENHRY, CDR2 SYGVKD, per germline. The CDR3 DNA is TGTGCCATCAGTGACGACCGGAGGACTAACTATGGCTACACCTTC. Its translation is CAISDDRRTNYGYTF.

CDR3 DNA sequence: TGTGCCTGGAGTCCCTCACCGCGGACAGGGATTAGCTCCTATAATTCACCCCTCCACTTT. Translation: CAWSPSPRTGISSYNSPLHF. The chain combines TRBV30 with TRBJ1-6, with 8 positions matching TRBD1. The CDR3 has 20 residues. CDR1 GTSNPN and CDR2 SVGIG come from the germline V gene (reference sequence). The junction had 15 bases not matched to a gene; V was cut back by 2 bases and J by 0 bases.

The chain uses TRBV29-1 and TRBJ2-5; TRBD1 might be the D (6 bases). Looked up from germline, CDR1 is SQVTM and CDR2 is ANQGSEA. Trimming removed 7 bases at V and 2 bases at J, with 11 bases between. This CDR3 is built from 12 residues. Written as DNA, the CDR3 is TGCAGCGGAAAGACAGGTCAAGAGACCCAGTACTTC. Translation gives CSGKTGQETQYF.

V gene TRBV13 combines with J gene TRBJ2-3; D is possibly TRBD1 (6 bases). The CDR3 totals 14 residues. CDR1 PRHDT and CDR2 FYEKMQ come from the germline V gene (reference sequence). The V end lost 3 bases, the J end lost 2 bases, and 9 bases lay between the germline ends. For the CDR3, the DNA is TGTGCCAGCAGCTTTACAGGGATCACAGATACGCAGTATTTT. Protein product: CASSFTGITDTQYF.

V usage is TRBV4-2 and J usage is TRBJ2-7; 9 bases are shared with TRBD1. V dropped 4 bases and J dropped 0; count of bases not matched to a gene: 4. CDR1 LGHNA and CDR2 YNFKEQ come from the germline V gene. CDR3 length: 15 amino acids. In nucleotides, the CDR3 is TGTGCCAGCAGCCTCGGGACAGGGAGCTCCTACGAGCAGTACTTC. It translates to CASSLGTGSSYEQYF.

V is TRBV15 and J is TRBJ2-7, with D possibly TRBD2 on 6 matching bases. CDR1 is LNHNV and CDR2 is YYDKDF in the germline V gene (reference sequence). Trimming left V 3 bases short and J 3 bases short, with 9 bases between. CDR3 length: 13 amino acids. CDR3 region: CATSRGLNYEQYF. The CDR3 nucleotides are TGTGCCACCAGCAGGGGACTCAACTACGAGCAGTACTTC.

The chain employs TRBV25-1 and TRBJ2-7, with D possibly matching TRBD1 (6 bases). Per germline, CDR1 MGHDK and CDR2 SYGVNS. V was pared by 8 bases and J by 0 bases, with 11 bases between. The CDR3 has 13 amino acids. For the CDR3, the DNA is TGTGCCAGCTCCAGGGGAGCCTCCTACGAGCAGTACTTC. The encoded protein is CASSRGASYEQYF.

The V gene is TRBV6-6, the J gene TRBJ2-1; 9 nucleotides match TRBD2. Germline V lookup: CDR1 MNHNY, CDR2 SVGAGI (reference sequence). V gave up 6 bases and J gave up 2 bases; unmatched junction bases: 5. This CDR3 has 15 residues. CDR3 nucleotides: TGTGCCAGCAGCCCCTCTAGCGGGACCTACAATGAGCAGTTCTTC. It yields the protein CASSPSSGTYNEQFF.

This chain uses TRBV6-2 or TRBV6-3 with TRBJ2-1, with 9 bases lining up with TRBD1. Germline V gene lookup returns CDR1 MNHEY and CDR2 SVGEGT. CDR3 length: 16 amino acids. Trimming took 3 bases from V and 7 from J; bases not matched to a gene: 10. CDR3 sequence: CASSYNPGQGLNEQFF. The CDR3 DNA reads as TGTGCCAGCAGTTATAACCCGGGACAGGGTTTGAATGAGCAGTTCTTC.

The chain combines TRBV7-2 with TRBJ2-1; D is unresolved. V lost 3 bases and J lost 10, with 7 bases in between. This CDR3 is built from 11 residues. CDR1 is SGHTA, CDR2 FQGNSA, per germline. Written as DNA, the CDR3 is TGTGCCAGCAGCTTTAGTAAGGAGCAGTTCTTC. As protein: CASSFSKEQFF. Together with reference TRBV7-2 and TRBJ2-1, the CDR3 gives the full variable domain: GAGVSQSPSNKVTEKGKDVELRCDPISGHTALYWYRQSLGQGLEFLIYFQGNSAPDKSGLPSDRFSAERTGGSVSTLTIQRTQQEDSAVYLCASSFSKEQFFGPGTRLTVL.

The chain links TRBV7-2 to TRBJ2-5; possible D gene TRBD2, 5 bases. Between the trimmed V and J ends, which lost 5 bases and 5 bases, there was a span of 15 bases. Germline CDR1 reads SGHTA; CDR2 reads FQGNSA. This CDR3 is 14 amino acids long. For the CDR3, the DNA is TGTGCCAGCAGCCCGGTCCGGGGAAGGGAGACCCAGTACTTC. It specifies CASSPVRGRETQYF.